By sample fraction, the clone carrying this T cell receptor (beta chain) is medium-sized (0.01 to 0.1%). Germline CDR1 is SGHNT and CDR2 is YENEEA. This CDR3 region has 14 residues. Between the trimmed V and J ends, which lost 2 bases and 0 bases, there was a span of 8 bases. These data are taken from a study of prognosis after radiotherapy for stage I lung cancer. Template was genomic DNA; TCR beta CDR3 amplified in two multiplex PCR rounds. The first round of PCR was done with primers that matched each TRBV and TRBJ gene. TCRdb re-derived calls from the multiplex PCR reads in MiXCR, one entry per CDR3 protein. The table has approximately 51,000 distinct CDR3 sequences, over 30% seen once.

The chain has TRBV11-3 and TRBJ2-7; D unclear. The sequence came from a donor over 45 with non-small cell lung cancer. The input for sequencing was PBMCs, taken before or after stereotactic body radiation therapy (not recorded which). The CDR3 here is CASSLSPNSYEQYF. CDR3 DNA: TGTGCCAGCAGCTTATCACCAAACTCCTACGAGCAGTACTTC. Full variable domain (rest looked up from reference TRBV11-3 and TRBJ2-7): EAGVVQSPRYKIIEKKQPVAFWCNPISGHNTLYWYLQNLGQGPELLIRYENEEAVDDSQLPKDRFSAERLKGVDSTLKIQPAELGDSAVYLCASSLSPNSYEQYFGPGTRLTVT.